This TCR beta chain was obtained from a study of blood T cell repertoires in COVID-19. As processed by the authors: Counts of nucleated cells, estimated from reference gene primer amplification, were obtained. Here immunoSEQ multiplex PCR was the method, and the copy in TCRdb shows in-frame clones only, minus some. V, J and clone size derive from that table, while D and trimming were established from the DNA sequence. The profile covers about 180,000 clones, with less than 90% appearing a single time and around 14% taken by the ten largest. Trimming stripped 9 bases from V and 2 bases from J, with 11 bases between. This CDR3 region has 12 residues. In germline, CDR1 is MNHGY, CDR2 SAAAGT.

The sequencing input was peripheral blood. This chain uses TRBV6-8 with TRBJ2-7; the D gene is possibly TRBD2 (5 bases). The TCR was taken from a man between 18 and 29 years old with active or convalescent COVID-19. The CDR3 nucleotides read TGTGCCAGTGGGAGTGGGGCCTACGAGCAGTACTTC. It specifies CASGSGAYEQYF.